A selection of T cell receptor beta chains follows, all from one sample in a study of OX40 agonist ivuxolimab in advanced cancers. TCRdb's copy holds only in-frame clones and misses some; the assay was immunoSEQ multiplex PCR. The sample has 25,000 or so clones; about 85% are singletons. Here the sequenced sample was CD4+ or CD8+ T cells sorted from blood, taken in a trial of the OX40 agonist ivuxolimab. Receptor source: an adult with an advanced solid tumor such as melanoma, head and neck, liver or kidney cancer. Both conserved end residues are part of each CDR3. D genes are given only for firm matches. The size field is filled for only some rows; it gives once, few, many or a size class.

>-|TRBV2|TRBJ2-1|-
TGTGCCAGCAGTGAAGACTTTTACAATGAGCAGTTCTTC
CASSEDFYNEQFF
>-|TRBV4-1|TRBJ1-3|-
TGCGCCAGCAGCCAAGAACCGTACAGGGACACGACCATATATTTT
CASSQEPYRDTTIYF
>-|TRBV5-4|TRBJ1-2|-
TGTGCCAGCAGCTTGGATCCCGGGACTTTACACTCCTATGGCTACACCTTC
CASSLDPGTLHSYGYTF
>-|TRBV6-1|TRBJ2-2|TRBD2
TGTGCCAGCAGTGGCTGGACTAGCGGGGGCCCGAACACCGGGGAGCTGTTTTTT
CASSGWTSGGPNTGELFF
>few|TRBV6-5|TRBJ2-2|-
TGTGCCAGCAGTTACTCCGGGGGAACCGGGGAGCTGTTTTTT
CASSYSGGTGELFF
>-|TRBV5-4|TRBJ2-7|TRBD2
TGTGCCAGCACCGCGGGACTAGGGGGCTACGAGCAGTACTTC
CASTAGLGGYEQYF
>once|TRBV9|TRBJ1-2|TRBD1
TGTGCCAGCAGCCCCGGGGACAGGGCCGTTGGCTACACCTTC
CASSPGDRAVGYTF
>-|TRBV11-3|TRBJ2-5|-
TGTGCCAGCAGCCTGGATCGGGAGACCCAGTACTTC
CASSLDRETQYF
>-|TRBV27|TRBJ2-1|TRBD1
TGTGCCAGCAGTTTTGAGGGACAGGTTCAATTCTTC
CASSFEGQVQFF
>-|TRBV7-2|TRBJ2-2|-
TGTGCCAGCAGCTTAGAGGGGGAGACTAGGATTAAAGACACCGGGGAGCTGTTTTTT
CASSLEGETRIKDTGELFF
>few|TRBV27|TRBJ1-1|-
TGTGCCAGCAGTCCGCTCGAGGGAGCGAACACTGAAGCTTTCTTT
CASSPLEGANTEAFF
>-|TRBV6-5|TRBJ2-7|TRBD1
TGTGCCGCAGCTCAGGGGGCAGGGCGCTACGAGCAGTACTTC
CAAAQGAGRYEQYF
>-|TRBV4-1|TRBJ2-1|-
TGCGCCAGCAGCCAAGTGGTTAGCAATGAGCAGTTCTTC
CASSQVVSNEQFF
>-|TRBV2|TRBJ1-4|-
TGTGCCAGCAGTGCATGGGCAGGGGATGAAAAACTGTTTTTT
CASSAWAGDEKLFF
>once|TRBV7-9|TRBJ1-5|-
TGTGCCAGCAGCATCGGTCCCAAGGGTGAACCCCAGCATTTT
CASSIGPKGEPQHF